This T cell receptor (beta chain) was profiled in a study of T cell responses to AZD1222 COVID-19 vaccine. V was cut by 0 bases and J by 5 bases, with 11 bases left in between. There are 14 residues in the CDR3. Germline V gene sequence: CDR1 SGDLS, CDR2 YYNGEE. The table came from immunoSEQ multiplex PCR; TCRdb's copy has only in-frame clones and leaves some out. The sample has around 130,000 clones, 90% seen once; the top ten hold 4% to 4.5%. The V and J genes are TRBV9 and TRBJ2-5; possible D gene TRBD2, 5 bases. The specimen comprised peripheral blood, sampled 28 days after the second dose of the MenACWY control vaccine. The receptor's source is an adult who received the MenACWY meningococcal vaccine as a control. This chain's CDR3 is CASSVAGLRETQYF. For the CDR3, the DNA is TGTGCCAGCAGCGTAGCGGGGTTGCGGGAGACCCAGTACTTC.